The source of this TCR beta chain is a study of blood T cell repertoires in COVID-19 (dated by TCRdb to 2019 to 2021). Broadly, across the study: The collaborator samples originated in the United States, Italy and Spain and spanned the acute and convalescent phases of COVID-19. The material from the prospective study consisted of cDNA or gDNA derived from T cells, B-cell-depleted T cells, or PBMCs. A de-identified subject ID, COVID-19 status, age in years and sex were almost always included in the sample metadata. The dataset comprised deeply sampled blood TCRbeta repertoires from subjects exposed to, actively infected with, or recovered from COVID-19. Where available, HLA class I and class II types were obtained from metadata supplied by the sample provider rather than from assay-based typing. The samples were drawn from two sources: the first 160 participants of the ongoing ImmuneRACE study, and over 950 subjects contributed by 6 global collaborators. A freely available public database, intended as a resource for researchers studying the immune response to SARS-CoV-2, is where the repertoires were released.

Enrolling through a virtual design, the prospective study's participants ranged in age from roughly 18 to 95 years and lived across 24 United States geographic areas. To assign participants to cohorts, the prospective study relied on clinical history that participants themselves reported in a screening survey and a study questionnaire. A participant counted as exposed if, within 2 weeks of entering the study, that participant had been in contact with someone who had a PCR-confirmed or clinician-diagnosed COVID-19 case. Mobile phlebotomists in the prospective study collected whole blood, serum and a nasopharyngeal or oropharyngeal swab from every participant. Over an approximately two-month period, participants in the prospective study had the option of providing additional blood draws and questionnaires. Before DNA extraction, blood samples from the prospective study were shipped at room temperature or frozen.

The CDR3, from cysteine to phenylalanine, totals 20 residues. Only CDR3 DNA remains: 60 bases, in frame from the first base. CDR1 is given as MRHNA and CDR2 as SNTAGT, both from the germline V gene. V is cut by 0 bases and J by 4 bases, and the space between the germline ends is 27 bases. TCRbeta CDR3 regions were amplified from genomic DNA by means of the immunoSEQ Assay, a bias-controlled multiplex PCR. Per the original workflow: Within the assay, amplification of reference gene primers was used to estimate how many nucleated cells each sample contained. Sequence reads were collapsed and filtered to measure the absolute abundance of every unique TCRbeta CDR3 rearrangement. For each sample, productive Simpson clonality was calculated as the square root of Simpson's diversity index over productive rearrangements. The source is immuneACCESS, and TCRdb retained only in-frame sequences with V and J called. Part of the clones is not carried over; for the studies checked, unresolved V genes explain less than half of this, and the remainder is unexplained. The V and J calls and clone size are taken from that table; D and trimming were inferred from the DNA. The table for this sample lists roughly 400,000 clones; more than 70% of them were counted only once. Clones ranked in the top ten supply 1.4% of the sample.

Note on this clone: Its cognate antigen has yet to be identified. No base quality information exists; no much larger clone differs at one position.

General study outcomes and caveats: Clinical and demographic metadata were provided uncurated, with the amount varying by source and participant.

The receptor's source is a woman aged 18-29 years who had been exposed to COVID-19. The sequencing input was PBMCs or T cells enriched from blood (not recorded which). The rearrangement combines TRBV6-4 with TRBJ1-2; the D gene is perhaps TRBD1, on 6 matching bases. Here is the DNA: TGTGCCAGCAGTGACTCGAAGGTAAGTGGGTTACAGGGTGGTGCCTATGGCTACACCTTC. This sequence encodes CASSDSKVSGLQGGAYGYTF.